These 2 T cell receptor beta chains came from one sample sequenced in a study of T-cell reconstitution after alpha-beta-depleted transplantation in children. Preparation of the TCRbeta library used unique molecular identifiers. TCRdb fed the PCR reads into MiXCR, producing one record per CDR3 protein. The table has about 460,000 distinct CDR3 sequences, 10% to 13% seen once. Material: PBMCs, obtained before TCRalphabeta/CD19-depleted stem cell transplant. Receptors originate from a child aged 2 to 15 with inherited bone marrow failure, due to receive a stem cell transplant.

This clonotype came up many times. The chain carries TRBV12-3 or TRBV12-4 and TRBJ2-7; the match to TRBD2 covers 9 bases. Losses at the gene ends were 4 bases for V and 5 bases for J; bases not matched to a gene: 6. This CDR3 spans 14 amino acids. The CDR3 sequence: CASSSSGNVNEQYF. DNA for the CDR3: TGTGCCAGCAGTTCTAGCGGGAATGTCAACGAGCAGTACTTC.

To note about this clonotype: One base away lies a much larger clone, so this may be a sequencing read error. J is TRBJ2-3 and V is TRBV15, with TRBD2 identical over 9 bases. CDR1 is LNHNV, CDR2 YYDKDF, per germline (reference sequence). Trimming cost V 3 bases and J 2 bases; bases outside gene matches: 6. The CDR3 covers 16 residues. In DNA form, the CDR3 reads TGTGCCACCAGCAGCGGGGCTAGCGGGATCACAGATACGCAGTATTTT. Its protein is CATSSGASGITDTQYF.